This TCR beta chain comes out of a study of blood T cell repertoires in COVID-19. Germline loops: CDR1 LGHDT, CDR2 YNNKEL (reference sequence). CDR3 length: 14 residues. The trim removed 3 bases at V and 5 bases at J, leaving 5 bases unmatched. Produced via immunoSEQ multiplex PCR; TCRdb's table is partial and in-frame only. The sample consists of about 240,000 clones, about nine tenths of them appearing once. This clone was observed a few times. The clonotype originates from a woman in her thirties with acute COVID-19. Sequencing used PBMCs or T cells enriched from blood (not recorded which). This chain joins TRBV3-1 (or the pseudogene TRBV3-2) and TRBJ2-7, with 9 nucleotides matching TRBD2. The CDR3 loop reads CASSHGTSTDEQYF. The CDR3 DNA follows: TGTGCCAGCAGCCACGGGACTAGCACCGACGAGCAGTACTTC.